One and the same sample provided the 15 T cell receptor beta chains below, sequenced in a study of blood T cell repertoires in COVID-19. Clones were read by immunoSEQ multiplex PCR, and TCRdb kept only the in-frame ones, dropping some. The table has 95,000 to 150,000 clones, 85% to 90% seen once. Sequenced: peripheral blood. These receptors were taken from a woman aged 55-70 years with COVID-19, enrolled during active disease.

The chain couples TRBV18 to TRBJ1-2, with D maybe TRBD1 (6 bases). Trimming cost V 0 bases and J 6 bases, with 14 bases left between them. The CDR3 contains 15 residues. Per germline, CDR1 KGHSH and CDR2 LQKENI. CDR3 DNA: TGTGCCAGCTCACCACCGTGGCAGGGGAAGGATGGCTACACCTTC. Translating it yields CASSPPWQGKDGYTF.

The CDR3 spells CASNAGSYEQYF. In DNA form, the CDR3 reads TGTGCCAGCAATGCAGGCTCCTACGAGCAGTACTTC. The gene calls are TRBV6-5 and TRBJ2-7; D ambiguous. Germline loops: CDR1 MNHEY, CDR2 SVGAGI. The V end was cut by 7 bases, the J end by 0 bases, with 7 bases between. The CDR3 sequence is 12 residues long.

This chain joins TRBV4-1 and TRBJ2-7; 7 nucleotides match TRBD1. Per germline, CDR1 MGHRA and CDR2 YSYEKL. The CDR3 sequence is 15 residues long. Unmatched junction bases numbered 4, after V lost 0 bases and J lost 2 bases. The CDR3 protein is CASSQEGTETYEQYF. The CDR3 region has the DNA TGCGCCAGCAGCCAAGAGGGGACAGAGACCTACGAGCAGTACTTC.

CDR3 loop: CASSIVGEAGNQPQHF. CDR3 DNA: TGTGCCAGTAGTATAGTCGGGGAGGCAGGCAATCAGCCCCAGCATTTT. This rearrangement joins TRBV19 to TRBJ1-5; D remains ambiguous. V was cut by 1 base and J by 2 bases, with 12 bases left in between. Germline CDR1 reads LNHDA; CDR2 reads SQIVND (reference sequence). The CDR3 has 16 amino acids.

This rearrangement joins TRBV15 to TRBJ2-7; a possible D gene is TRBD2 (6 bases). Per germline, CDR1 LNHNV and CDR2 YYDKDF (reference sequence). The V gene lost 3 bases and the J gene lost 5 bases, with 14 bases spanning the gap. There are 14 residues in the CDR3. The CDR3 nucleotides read TGTGCCACCAGCAGGGACTACGGGGAGGACGAGCAGTACTTC. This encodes CATSRDYGEDEQYF.

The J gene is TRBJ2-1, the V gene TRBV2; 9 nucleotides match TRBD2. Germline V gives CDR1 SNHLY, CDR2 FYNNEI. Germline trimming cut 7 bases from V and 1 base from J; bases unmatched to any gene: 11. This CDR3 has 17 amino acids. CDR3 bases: TGTGCCAGCAATCTAGTAGCGGGGGCGCCGTCCTACAATGAGCAGTTCTTC. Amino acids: CASNLVAGAPSYNEQFF.

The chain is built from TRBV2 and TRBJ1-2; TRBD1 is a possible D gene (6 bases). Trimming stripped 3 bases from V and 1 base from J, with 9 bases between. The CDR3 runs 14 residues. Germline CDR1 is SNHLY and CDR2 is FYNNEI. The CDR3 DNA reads TGTGCCAGCAGTGAGCAGGGGCGTAACTATGGCTACACCTTC. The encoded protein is CASSEQGRNYGYTF.

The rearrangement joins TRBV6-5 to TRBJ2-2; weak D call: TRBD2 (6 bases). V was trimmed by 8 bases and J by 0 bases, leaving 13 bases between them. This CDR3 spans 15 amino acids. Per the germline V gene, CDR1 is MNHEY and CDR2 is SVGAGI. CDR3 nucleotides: TGTGCCAGCCCGCGTGGGGGGACGAACACCGGGGAGCTGTTTTTT. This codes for CASPRGGTNTGELFF.

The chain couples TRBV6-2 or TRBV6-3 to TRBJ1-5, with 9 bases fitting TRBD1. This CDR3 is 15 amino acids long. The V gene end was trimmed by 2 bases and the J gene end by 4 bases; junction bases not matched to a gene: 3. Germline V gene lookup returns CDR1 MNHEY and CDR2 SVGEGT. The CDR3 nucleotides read TGTGCCAGCAGTTACCGCGGGACAGGGAATCAGCCCCAGCATTTT. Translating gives CASSYRGTGNQPQHF.

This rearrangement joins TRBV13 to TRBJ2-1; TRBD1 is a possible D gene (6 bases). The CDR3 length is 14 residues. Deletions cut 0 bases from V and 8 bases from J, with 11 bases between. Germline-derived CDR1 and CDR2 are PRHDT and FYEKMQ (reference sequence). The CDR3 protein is CASSLGRTADEQFF. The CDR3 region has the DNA TGTGCCAGCAGCTTAGGCCGGACAGCGGATGAGCAGTTCTTC.

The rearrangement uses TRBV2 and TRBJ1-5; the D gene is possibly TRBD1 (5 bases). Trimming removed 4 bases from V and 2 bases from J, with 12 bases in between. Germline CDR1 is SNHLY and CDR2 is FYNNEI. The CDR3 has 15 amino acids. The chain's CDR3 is CASSGVGAGNQPQHF. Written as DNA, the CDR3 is TGTGCCAGCAGTGGTGTAGGGGCTGGCAATCAGCCCCAGCATTTT.

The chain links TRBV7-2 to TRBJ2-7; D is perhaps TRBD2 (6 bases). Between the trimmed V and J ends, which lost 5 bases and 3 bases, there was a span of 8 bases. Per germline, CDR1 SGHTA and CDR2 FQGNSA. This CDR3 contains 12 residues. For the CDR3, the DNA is TGTGCCAGCAGCCGGGGACTCTACGAGCAGTACTTC. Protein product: CASSRGLYEQYF. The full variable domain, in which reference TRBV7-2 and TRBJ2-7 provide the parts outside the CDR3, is GAGVSQSPSNKVTEKGKDVELRCDPISGHTALYWYRQSLGQGLEFLIYFQGNSAPDKSGLPSDRFSAERTGGSVSTLTIQRTQQEDSAVYLCASSRGLYEQYFGPGTRLTVT.

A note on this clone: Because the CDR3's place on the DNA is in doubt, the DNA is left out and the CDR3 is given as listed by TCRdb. CDR3 sequence: CASILGQPNTEAFF. The chain links TRBV6-5 to TRBJ1-1; the DNA was not compared with TRBD1, the D call given in the table. Germline lookup yields CDR1 MNHEY and CDR2 SVGAGI. The CDR3 extends over 14 residues, inclusive of both ends.

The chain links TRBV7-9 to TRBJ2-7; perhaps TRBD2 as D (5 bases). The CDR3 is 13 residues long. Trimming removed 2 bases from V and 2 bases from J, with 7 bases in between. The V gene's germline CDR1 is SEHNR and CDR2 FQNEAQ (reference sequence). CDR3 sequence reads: CASSLRGTYEQYF. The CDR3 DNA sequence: TGTGCCAGCAGCTTACGGGGTACCTACGAGCAGTACTTC.

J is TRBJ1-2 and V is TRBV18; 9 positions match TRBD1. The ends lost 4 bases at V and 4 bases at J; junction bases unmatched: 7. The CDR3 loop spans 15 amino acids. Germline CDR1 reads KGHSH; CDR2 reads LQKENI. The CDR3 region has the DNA TGTGCCAGCTCACTTGTACCGGGACAGGGCTATGGCTACACCTTC. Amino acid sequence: CASSLVPGQGYGYTF.